A selection of T cell receptor beta chains follows, all from one sample in a study of cytomegalovirus exposure and HLA in healthy donors. Assay: immunoSEQ multiplex PCR; the TCRdb copy retains only in-frame clones and omits some. This table has some 210,000 clones, around 87% appearing once. The sequencing sample was made of PBMCs. The receptor source for this set is a woman younger than 30 in good health and CMV-seropositive. Both conserved end residues are part of each CDR3. The D gene is left open where the match is weak. Clone size is not always given. Where it is, it says once, few, many or a class for expanded clones.

clone_size: NA
j_call: TRBJ1-1
v_call: TRBV28
d_call: TRBD1
cdr3_aa: CASSRGQGGTEAFF
cdr3_nt: TGTGCCAGCAGTCGGGGACAGGGGGGCACTGAAGCTTTCTTT

clone_size: few
j_call: TRBJ2-2
v_call: TRBV7-9
d_call: TRBD1
cdr3_aa: CASGLGTGSTGELFF
cdr3_nt: TGTGCCAGCGGCCTCGGGACAGGGAGTACCGGGGAGCTGTTTTTT

clone_size: once
j_call: TRBJ1-2
v_call: TRBV5-1
d_call: TRBD1
cdr3_aa: CASSLDRGRDGYTF
cdr3_nt: TGCGCCAGCAGCTTGGACAGGGGCAGGGATGGCTACACCTTC

clone_size: NA
j_call: TRBJ1-1
v_call: TRBV18
d_call: NA
cdr3_aa: CASSPRGVVTEAFF
cdr3_nt: TGTGCCAGCTCACCACGGGGGGTTGTCACTGAAGCTTTCTTT

clone_size: NA
j_call: TRBJ2-1
v_call: TRBV10-1
d_call: TRBD1
cdr3_aa: CASSEWTGGYEQFF
cdr3_nt: TGCGCCAGCAGTGAATGGACAGGAGGCTATGAGCAGTTCTTC

clone_size: NA
j_call: TRBJ1-1
v_call: TRBV27
d_call: NA
cdr3_aa: CASSFNRQTNTEAFF
cdr3_nt: TGTGCCAGCAGTTTTAATAGACAAACAAACACTGAAGCTTTCTTT

clone_size: NA
j_call: TRBJ2-2
v_call: TRBV28
d_call: TRBD2
cdr3_aa: CASISGMNTGELFF
cdr3_nt: TGTGCCAGCATCAGCGGGATGAACACCGGGGAGCTGTTTTTT

clone_size: NA
j_call: TRBJ2-1
v_call: TRBV2
d_call: TRBD2
cdr3_aa: CASTEGGGSRDGDEQFF
cdr3_nt: TGTGCCAGCACCGAGGGTGGCGGGAGCAGAGATGGGGATGAGCAGTTCTTC

clone_size: NA
j_call: TRBJ1-3
v_call: TRBV4-1
d_call: TRBD1
cdr3_aa: CASRGTGGRSGNTIYF
cdr3_nt: TGCGCCAGCCGAGGGACAGGGGGTCGCTCTGGAAACACCATATATTTT

clone_size: NA
j_call: TRBJ1-2
v_call: TRBV7-8
d_call: NA
cdr3_aa: CASSSLGGPGGYTF
cdr3_nt: TGTGCCAGCAGCTCCCTCGGAGGACCGGGCGGCTACACCTTC

clone_size: NA
j_call: TRBJ2-7
v_call: TRBV27
d_call: NA
cdr3_aa: CASSLTVTYEQYF
cdr3_nt: TGTGCCAGCAGTTTGACAGTGACCTACGAGCAGTACTTC

clone_size: NA
j_call: TRBJ2-1
v_call: TRBV14
d_call: NA
cdr3_aa: CASSQSSNEQFF
cdr3_nt: TGTGCCAGCAGCCAATCCTCTAATGAGCAGTTCTTC

clone_size: NA
j_call: TRBJ1-2
v_call: TRBV4-1
d_call: TRBD1
cdr3_aa: CASSHPSRGRRGYTF
cdr3_nt: TGCGCCAGCAGCCATCCCTCGAGGGGGCGTCGAGGCTACACCTTC

clone_size: NA
j_call: TRBJ1-1
v_call: TRBV25-1
d_call: NA
cdr3_aa: CASTTGGDTEAFF
cdr3_nt: TGTGCCAGCACCACGGGAGGGGACACTGAAGCTTTCTTT

clone_size: NA
j_call: TRBJ2-7
v_call: TRBV28
d_call: NA
cdr3_aa: CASSLFAGYEQYF
cdr3_nt: TGTGCCAGCAGTTTATTTGCGGGGTACGAGCAGTACTTC

clone_size: NA
j_call: TRBJ1-1
v_call: TRBV28
d_call: NA
cdr3_aa: CASSSYDEAFF
cdr3_nt: TGTGCCAGCAGTAGCTATGATGAAGCTTTCTTT

clone_size: NA
j_call: TRBJ1-1
v_call: TRBV27
d_call: NA
cdr3_aa: CASSIYILKAGTEAFF
cdr3_nt: TGTGCCAGCAGTATTTACATCCTAAAGGCGGGCACTGAAGCTTTCTTT

clone_size: NA
j_call: TRBJ2-7
v_call: TRBV5-1
d_call: TRBD1
cdr3_aa: CASSPGTGAGEQYF
cdr3_nt: TGCGCCAGCAGCCCCGGGACAGGGGCGGGCGAGCAGTACTTC

clone_size: NA
j_call: TRBJ1-2
v_call: TRBV5-8
d_call: NA
cdr3_aa: CASRHLWTRGGYTF
cdr3_nt: TGTGCCAGCAGACACCTGTGGACGCGGGGCGGCTACACCTTC

clone_size: NA
j_call: TRBJ2-7
v_call: TRBV28
d_call: TRBD2
cdr3_aa: CASRLRAGADEQYF
cdr3_nt: TGTGCCAGCAGACTCCGAGCGGGAGCAGACGAGCAGTACTTC

clone_size: NA
j_call: TRBJ2-3
v_call: TRBV6-1
d_call: TRBD2
cdr3_aa: CASSDWTSSATTDTQYF
cdr3_nt: TGTGCCAGCAGTGACTGGACTAGCTCGGCCACCACAGATACGCAGTATTTT

clone_size: NA
j_call: TRBJ2-3
v_call: TRBV20-1
d_call: NA
cdr3_aa: CSGGRRDTQYF
cdr3_nt: TGCAGTGGTGGGAGGCGGGATACGCAGTATTTT

clone_size: NA
j_call: TRBJ1-5
v_call: TRBV10-2
d_call: NA
cdr3_aa: CASSVAVRSPQHF
cdr3_nt: TGCGCCAGCAGTGTTGCAGTTCGATCGCCCCAGCATTTT

clone_size: NA
j_call: TRBJ2-3
v_call: TRBV6-4
d_call: NA
cdr3_aa: CASKREAASTDTQYF
cdr3_nt: TGTGCCAGCAAGAGGGAGGCAGCTAGCACAGATACGCAGTATTTT

clone_size: NA
j_call: TRBJ2-7
v_call: TRBV5-6
d_call: NA
cdr3_aa: CASSFTETLYEQYF
cdr3_nt: TGTGCCAGCAGCTTTACGGAGACTCTCTACGAGCAGTACTTC

clone_size: NA
j_call: TRBJ1-2
v_call: TRBV10-3
d_call: NA
cdr3_aa: CAIKSEDSRGYTF
cdr3_nt: TGTGCCATCAAGTCGGAGGACTCTCGAGGCTACACCTTC

clone_size: NA
j_call: TRBJ1-1
v_call: TRBV13
d_call: NA
cdr3_aa: CASSSQGLGSMNTEAFF
cdr3_nt: TGTGCCAGCAGCAGCCAGGGGCTGGGATCCATGAACACTGAAGCTTTCTTT

clone_size: NA
j_call: TRBJ2-1
v_call: TRBV9
d_call: NA
cdr3_aa: CASSVGDSNNEQFF
cdr3_nt: TGTGCCAGCAGCGTAGGGGACTCTAACAATGAGCAGTTCTTC

clone_size: NA
j_call: TRBJ1-2
v_call: TRBV6-6
d_call: NA
cdr3_aa: CASSYPGRTLNYGYTF
cdr3_nt: TGTGCCAGCAGTTACCCCGGACGGACTCTTAACTATGGCTACACCTTC

clone_size: NA
j_call: TRBJ2-5
v_call: TRBV5-6
d_call: TRBD1
cdr3_aa: CASRPPGQGETQYF
cdr3_nt: TGTGCCAGCAGGCCTCCGGGACAGGGGGAGACCCAGTACTTC

clone_size: NA
j_call: TRBJ1-1
v_call: TRBV27
d_call: NA
cdr3_aa: CASSQTGNTEAFF
cdr3_nt: TGTGCCAGCAGTCAGACAGGAAACACTGAAGCTTTCTTT

clone_size: NA
j_call: TRBJ1-1
v_call: TRBV30
d_call: TRBD1
cdr3_aa: CAWTTYQGAEAFF
cdr3_nt: TGTGCCTGGACAACATACCAGGGGGCCGAAGCTTTCTTT

clone_size: NA
j_call: TRBJ1-2
v_call: TRBV13
d_call: TRBD1
cdr3_aa: CASSFRTGGEVYGYTF
cdr3_nt: TGTGCCAGCAGCTTCAGGACAGGGGGCGAGGTCTATGGCTACACCTTC

clone_size: NA
j_call: TRBJ2-7
v_call: TRBV5-1
d_call: TRBD1
cdr3_aa: CASSLMILWRTGEQYF
cdr3_nt: TGCGCCAGCAGCTTAATGATCCTTTGGCGGACAGGGGAGCAGTACTTC

clone_size: NA
j_call: TRBJ1-5
v_call: TRBV27
d_call: TRBD1
cdr3_aa: CATGTGDQPQHF
cdr3_nt: TGTGCCACCGGGACAGGGGATCAGCCCCAGCATTTT

clone_size: NA
j_call: TRBJ1-2
v_call: TRBV2
d_call: TRBD1
cdr3_aa: CASTDRVFEGYTF
cdr3_nt: TGTGCCAGCACGGACAGGGTTTTCGAAGGCTACACCTTC

clone_size: NA
j_call: TRBJ2-1
v_call: TRBV2
d_call: TRBD2
cdr3_aa: CASSVGTSGLTVDEQFF
cdr3_nt: TGTGCCAGCAGTGTAGGGACTAGCGGGCTAACCGTCGATGAGCAGTTCTTC

clone_size: NA
j_call: TRBJ2-1
v_call: TRBV5-1
d_call: NA
cdr3_aa: CASNLRGGHNEQFF
cdr3_nt: TGCGCCAGCAACCTCAGGGGTGGGCACAATGAGCAGTTCTTC

clone_size: NA
j_call: TRBJ1-1
v_call: TRBV16
d_call: NA
cdr3_aa: CASSQSTAGTEAFF
cdr3_nt: TGTGCCAGCAGCCAATCGACCGCGGGCACTGAAGCTTTCTTT

clone_size: NA
j_call: TRBJ2-5
v_call: TRBV5-1
d_call: TRBD2
cdr3_aa: CASSSRPEPRTSQETQYF
cdr3_nt: TGCGCCAGCAGCTCCCGACCTGAACCACGGACTAGCCAAGAGACCCAGTACTTC

clone_size: NA
j_call: TRBJ1-1
v_call: TRBV9
d_call: TRBD1
cdr3_aa: CASSDRGTEAFF
cdr3_nt: TGTGCCAGCAGCGACAGGGGCACTGAAGCTTTCTTT

clone_size: few
j_call: TRBJ2-1
v_call: TRBV7-9
d_call: NA
cdr3_aa: CASSPHPGWAGNEQFF
cdr3_nt: TGTGCCAGCAGCCCACACCCTGGTTGGGCGGGCAATGAGCAGTTCTTC

clone_size: NA
j_call: TRBJ2-3
v_call: TRBV5-1
d_call: TRBD2
cdr3_aa: CASNPGGVRADTQYF
cdr3_nt: TGCGCCAGCAACCCGGGGGGGGTACGAGCAGATACGCAGTATTTT

clone_size: NA
j_call: TRBJ2-1
v_call: TRBV9
d_call: NA
cdr3_aa: CASSVVEGLGNEQFF
cdr3_nt: TGTGCCAGCAGCGTAGTGGAGGGGTTAGGGAATGAGCAGTTCTTC

clone_size: NA
j_call: TRBJ1-2
v_call: TRBV4-2
d_call: NA
cdr3_aa: CASSPQENYGYTF
cdr3_nt: TGTGCCAGCAGCCCACAGGAGAACTATGGCTACACCTTC

clone_size: NA
j_call: TRBJ1-5
v_call: TRBV5-1
d_call: NA
cdr3_aa: CASSLRPGFLNQPQHF
cdr3_nt: TGCGCCAGCAGCTTGAGGCCAGGGTTCCTGAATCAGCCCCAGCATTTT

clone_size: once
j_call: TRBJ1-4
v_call: TRBV7-6
d_call: NA
cdr3_aa: CASSLASGQRNEKLFF
cdr3_nt: TGTGCCAGCAGCTTAGCGTCCGGACAAAGAAATGAAAAACTGTTTTTT